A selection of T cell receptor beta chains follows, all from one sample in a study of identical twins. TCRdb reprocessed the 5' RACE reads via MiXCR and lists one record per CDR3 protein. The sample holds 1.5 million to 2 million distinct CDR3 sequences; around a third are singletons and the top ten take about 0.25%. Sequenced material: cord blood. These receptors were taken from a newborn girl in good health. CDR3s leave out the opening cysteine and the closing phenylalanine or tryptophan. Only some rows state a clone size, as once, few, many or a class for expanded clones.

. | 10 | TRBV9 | ASSVEVGELF
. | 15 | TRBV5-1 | ASSPSGLAATKNIQY
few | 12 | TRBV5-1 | ASSFWAGDQPQH
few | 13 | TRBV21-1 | ASSKGRGLNTEAF
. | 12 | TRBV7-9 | ASSWEVPTDTQY
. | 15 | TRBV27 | ASSPQLAGGPGNEQF
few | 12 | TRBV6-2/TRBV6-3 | ASSDTQGVYEQY
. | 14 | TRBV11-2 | ASSFLPGPISYEQY
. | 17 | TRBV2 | ASRSLGGTSGRVTDTQY
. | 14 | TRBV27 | ASSPRQGGTKNIQY
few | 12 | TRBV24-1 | ATSDADHNNEQF
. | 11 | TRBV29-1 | SVAGLNKNIQY
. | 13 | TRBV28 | ASSIPGTGDYEQY
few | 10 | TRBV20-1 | SARDHRPTQY
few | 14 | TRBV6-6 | ASRPILTSSVNEQF
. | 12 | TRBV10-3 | AIKEGVSTDTQY
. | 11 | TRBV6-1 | ASSEGQRTEAF
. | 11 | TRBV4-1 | ASSQVGVWPQH
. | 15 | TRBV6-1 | ASRPPKTGSPNYGYT
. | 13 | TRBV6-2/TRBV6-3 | ASSYGPTVYYEQY
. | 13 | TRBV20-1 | NPRQDNYKNTEAF
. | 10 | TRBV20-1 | SAILAENEQF
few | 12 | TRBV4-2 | ASSQDSQGCEAF
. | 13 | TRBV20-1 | SARALAGKTNEQY
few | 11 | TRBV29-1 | SVLKAARETQY
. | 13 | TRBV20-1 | SAPPTGTGPYEQY
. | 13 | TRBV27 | ASSFSRLSNYEQY
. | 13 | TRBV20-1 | SAGTGGDKNNEQY
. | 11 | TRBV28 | ASGGGVPDTQY
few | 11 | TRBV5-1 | ASNPQGNTEAF
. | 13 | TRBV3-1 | ASSQEASRNYGYT
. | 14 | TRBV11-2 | ASSAYGGSSYNEQY
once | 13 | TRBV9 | ASSALQGRYTEAF
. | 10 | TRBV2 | ANSGLNQPQH
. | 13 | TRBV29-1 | SVVGTATTNEKLF
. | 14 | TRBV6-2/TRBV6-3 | ASSYSTGAGANVLT
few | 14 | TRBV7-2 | ASSLVRDSPFYGYT
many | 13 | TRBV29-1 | SVVGRDRPYNEQF
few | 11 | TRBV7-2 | ASSVQSYNEQF
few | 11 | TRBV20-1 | SARTSGDSGQY
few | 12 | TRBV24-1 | ATGLAGEIDTQY
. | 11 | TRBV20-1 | SARDLAHTEAF
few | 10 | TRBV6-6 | ASRTAGDIQY
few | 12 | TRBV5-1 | ASSSADSYNEQF
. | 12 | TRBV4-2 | AGSPDGGWYGYT
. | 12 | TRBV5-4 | ASSWSTEGDTQY
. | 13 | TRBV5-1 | ASRTSGGAYNEQL
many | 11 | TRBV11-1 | ASSFPSKNGYT
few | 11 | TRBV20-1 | SARDNRAETQY
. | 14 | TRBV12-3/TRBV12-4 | ASRTNRLAGPDTQY